The clone carrying this T cell receptor (beta chain) was found a few times. Its matching antigen is unknown. These data originate in a study of T cell repertoires in cytomegalovirus infection. About the research overall: From public TCR beta signatures came an indication of both CMV infection and matching HLA type. Study observations and caveats: HLA-C-restricted CMV-specific TCR beta clonotypes prevailed in the ex vivo response.

The CDR3 runs to 16 residues. Trimming took 4 bases from V and 1 from J, leaving 17 bases between them. Germline V lookup: CDR1 SGHTA, CDR2 FQGNSA. Each CDR3 protein is one row after TCRdb ran MiXCR on the reads. Of some 50,000 distinct CDR3 sequences listed, about a fifth are singletons. The rearrangement links TRBV7-2 to TRBJ2-7; D is possibly TRBD2 (6 bases). The TCR sequence derives from a human donor in good health (CMV status not recorded). Some clones in this sample may be carry-over from other donors' samples. The specimen comprised CD8+ T cells from cultured PBMCs, sampled from culture after CMV antigen stimulation. CDR3 DNA: TGTGCCAGCAGCTCCTCGCGGGGAGGATTTTCCTACGAGCAGTACTTC. Translating it yields CASSSSRGGFSYEQYF.